This TCR beta chain was captured in a study of blood T cell repertoires in COVID-19. Whole-study context: COVID-19 samples from acute and convalescent phases originated in the United States, Italy and Spain.

The junction had 10 bases not matched to a gene; V was cut back by 2 bases and J by 9 bases. CDR1 and CDR2 from the germline V gene are GTSNPN and SVGIG (reference sequence). CDR3 size: 16 residues. As originally analysed: It was from reference gene primer amplification that nucleated cell counts were estimated. TCRdb's table, derived via immunoSEQ multiplex PCR, lists solely in-frame clones and lacks some. The D gene and trimming were derived from the DNA, and the V and J assignments and clone size from that table. Of roughly 410,000 clones listed, about 91% are singletons. One Seattle source followed patients from active infection through their disease course.

The material sequenced was peripheral blood. The gene calls are TRBV30 and TRBJ1-4; 12 nucleotides line up with TRBD1. The clonotype comes from a woman aged 35 to 49 with COVID-19, enrolled during active disease. The CDR3 region is CAWSPPPGQGAKKLFF. The CDR3 DNA is TGTGCCTGGAGTCCCCCCCCGGGACAGGGGGCCAAAAAACTGTTTTTT.